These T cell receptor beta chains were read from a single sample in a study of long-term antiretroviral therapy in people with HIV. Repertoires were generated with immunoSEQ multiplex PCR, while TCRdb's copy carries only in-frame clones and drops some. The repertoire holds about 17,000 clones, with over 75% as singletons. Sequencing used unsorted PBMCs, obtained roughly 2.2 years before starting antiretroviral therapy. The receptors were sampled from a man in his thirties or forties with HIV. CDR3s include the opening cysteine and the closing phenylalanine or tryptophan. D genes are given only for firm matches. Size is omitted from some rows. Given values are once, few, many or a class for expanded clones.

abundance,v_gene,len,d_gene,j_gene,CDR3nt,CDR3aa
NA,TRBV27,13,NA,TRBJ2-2,TGTGCCAGCAGTTTCGATGACACCGGGGAGCTGTTTTTT,CASSFDDTGELFF
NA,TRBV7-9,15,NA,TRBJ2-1,TGTGCCAGCAGTTCCTTCGGGGGCTCCTACAATGAGCAGTTCTTC,CASSSFGGSYNEQFF
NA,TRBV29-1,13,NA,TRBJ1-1,TGCAGCGTTGTAGTGCAGCCAAACACTGAAGCTTTCTTT,CSVVVQPNTEAFF
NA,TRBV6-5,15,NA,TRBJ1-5,TGTGCCAGCAGCCCCGGAGGGGGTAGCAATCAGCCCCAGCATTTT,CASSPGGGSNQPQHF
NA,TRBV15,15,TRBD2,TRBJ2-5,TGTGCCACCACAACAGCGGGGGGCGGGGCAGAGACCCAGTACTTC,CATTTAGGGAETQYF
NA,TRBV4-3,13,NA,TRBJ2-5,TGCGCCAGCAGCCGGACAGAACCGGAGACCCAGTACTTC,CASSRTEPETQYF
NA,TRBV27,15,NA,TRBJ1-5,TGTGCCAGCAGTTTAGCGCAGGGTAGCAATCAGCCCCAGCATTTT,CASSLAQGSNQPQHF
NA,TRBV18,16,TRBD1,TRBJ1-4,TGTGCCAGCTCACCCGATGACAGGGTGGCTAATGAAAAACTGTTTTTT,CASSPDDRVANEKLFF
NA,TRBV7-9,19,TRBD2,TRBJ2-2,TGTGCCAGCAGTTTCCCAATGGGTGCTAGCGGGATTCTCACCGGGGAGCTGTTTTTT,CASSFPMGASGILTGELFF
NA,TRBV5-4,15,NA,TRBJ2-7,TGTGCCAGCAGCTTATGGTACGGGAACTACGAAGAGCAGTACTTC,CASSLWYGNYEEQYF
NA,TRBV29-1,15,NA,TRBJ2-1,TGCAGCGTGGGCCTCGGGAGCCTTGACTACAATGAGCAGTTCTTC,CSVGLGSLDYNEQFF
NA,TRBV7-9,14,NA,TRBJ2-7,TGTGCCAGCAGCTTGGGAGGCAAATCCTACGAGCAGTACTTC,CASSLGGKSYEQYF
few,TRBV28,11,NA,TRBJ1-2,TGTGCCAGCAGTCTTCACTATGGCTACACCTTC,CASSLHYGYTF
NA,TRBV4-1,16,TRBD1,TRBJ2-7,TGCGCCAGCAGCCAATCTGGGACAGTCTCCAAGTACGAGCAGTACTTC,CASSQSGTVSKYEQYF
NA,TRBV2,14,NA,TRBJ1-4,TGTGCCAGCAGTGTGGGGGGGGCAAAGGAAAAACTGTTTTTT,CASSVGGAKEKLFF
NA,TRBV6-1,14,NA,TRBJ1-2,TGTGCCAGCAGTGAACAGTTAGGGGACTATGGCTACACCTTC,CASSEQLGDYGYTF
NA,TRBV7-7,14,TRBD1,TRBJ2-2,TGTGCCAGCAGACCTGACAGGGGCGCCGGGGAGCTGTTTTTT,CASRPDRGAGELFF
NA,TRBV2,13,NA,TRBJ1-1,TGTGCCAGCAGTGGTTATGGGAACACTGAAGCTTTCTTT,CASSGYGNTEAFF
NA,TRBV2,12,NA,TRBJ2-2,TGTGCCAGCAGCTCGTGGGCCGGGGAGCTGTTTTTT,CASSSWAGELFF